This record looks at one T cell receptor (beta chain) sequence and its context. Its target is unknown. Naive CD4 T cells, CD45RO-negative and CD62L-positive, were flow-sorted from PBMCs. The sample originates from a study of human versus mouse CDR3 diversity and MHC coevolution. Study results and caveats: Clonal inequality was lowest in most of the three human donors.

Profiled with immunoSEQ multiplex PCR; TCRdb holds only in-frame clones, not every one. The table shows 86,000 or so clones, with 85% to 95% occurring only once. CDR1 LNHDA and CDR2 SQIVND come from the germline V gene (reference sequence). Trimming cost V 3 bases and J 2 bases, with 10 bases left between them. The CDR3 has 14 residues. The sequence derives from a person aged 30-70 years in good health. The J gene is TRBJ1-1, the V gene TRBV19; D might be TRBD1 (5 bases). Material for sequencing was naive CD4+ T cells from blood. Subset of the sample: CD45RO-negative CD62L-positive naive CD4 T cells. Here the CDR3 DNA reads TGTGCCAGTAGTATCTCAGGGATAAACACTGAAGCTTTCTTT. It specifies CASSISGINTEAFF.